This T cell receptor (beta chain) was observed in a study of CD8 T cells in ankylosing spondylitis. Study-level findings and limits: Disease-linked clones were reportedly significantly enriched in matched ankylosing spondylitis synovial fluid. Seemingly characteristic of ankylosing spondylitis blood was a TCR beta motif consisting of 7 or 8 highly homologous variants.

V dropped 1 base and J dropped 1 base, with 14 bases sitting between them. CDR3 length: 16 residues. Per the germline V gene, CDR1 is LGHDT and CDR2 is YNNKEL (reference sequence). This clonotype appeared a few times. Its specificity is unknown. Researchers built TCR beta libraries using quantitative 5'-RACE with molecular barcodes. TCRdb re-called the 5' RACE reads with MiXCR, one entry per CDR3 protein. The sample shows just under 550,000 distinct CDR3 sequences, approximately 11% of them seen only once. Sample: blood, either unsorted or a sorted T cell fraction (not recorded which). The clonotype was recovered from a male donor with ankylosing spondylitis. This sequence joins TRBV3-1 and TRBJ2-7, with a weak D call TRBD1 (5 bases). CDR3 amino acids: CASSQGQGKSSYEQYF. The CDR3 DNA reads TGTGCCAGCAGCCAAGGGCAGGGCAAGTCTTCCTACGAGCAGTACTTC.